These 2 T cell receptor beta chains were all obtained from the same sample, sequenced in a study of T cell changes during pregnancy in multiple sclerosis (dated by TCRdb to about 2019). Library preparation used the immunoSEQ multiplex PCR assay. TCRdb took this table from immuneACCESS and kept in-frame rearrangements with V and J called. Such tables lack part of the clones; where checked against another copy, unresolved V genes explain under half of the gap, and the rest is unexplained. Present in this sample are 40,000 to 60,000 clones, roughly 92% of which were seen just once. The ten top clones hold roughly 0.71% of the sample. The sequencing used CD4+ T cells from peripheral blood mononuclear cells, collected in the third trimester of pregnancy. The receptors were gathered from a female donor with multiple sclerosis, enrolled in a pregnancy study.

The rearrangement links TRBV5-5 to TRBJ2-2; 8 nucleotides match TRBD1. The germline CDR1 and CDR2 sequences are SGHKS and YYEKEE (reference sequence). The CDR3 is 14 amino acids. The trim removed 4 bases at V and 7 bases at J, leaving 6 bases unmatched. CDR3 nucleotides: TGTGCCAGCAGCCCAGGGGGCGTGGGCGGGGAGCTGTTTTTT. This codes for CASSPGGVGGELFF.

The genes are TRBV7-2 and TRBJ2-3, with D perhaps matching TRBD2 (5 bases). CDR1 is SGHTA, CDR2 FQGNSA, per germline. V lost 2 bases and J lost 8, with 17 bases in between. The CDR3 contains 15 residues. For the CDR3, the DNA is TGTGCCAGCAGCTTAAATCCGGACGGAGGACTTACGCAGTATTTT. Amino acids: CASSLNPDGGLTQYF.